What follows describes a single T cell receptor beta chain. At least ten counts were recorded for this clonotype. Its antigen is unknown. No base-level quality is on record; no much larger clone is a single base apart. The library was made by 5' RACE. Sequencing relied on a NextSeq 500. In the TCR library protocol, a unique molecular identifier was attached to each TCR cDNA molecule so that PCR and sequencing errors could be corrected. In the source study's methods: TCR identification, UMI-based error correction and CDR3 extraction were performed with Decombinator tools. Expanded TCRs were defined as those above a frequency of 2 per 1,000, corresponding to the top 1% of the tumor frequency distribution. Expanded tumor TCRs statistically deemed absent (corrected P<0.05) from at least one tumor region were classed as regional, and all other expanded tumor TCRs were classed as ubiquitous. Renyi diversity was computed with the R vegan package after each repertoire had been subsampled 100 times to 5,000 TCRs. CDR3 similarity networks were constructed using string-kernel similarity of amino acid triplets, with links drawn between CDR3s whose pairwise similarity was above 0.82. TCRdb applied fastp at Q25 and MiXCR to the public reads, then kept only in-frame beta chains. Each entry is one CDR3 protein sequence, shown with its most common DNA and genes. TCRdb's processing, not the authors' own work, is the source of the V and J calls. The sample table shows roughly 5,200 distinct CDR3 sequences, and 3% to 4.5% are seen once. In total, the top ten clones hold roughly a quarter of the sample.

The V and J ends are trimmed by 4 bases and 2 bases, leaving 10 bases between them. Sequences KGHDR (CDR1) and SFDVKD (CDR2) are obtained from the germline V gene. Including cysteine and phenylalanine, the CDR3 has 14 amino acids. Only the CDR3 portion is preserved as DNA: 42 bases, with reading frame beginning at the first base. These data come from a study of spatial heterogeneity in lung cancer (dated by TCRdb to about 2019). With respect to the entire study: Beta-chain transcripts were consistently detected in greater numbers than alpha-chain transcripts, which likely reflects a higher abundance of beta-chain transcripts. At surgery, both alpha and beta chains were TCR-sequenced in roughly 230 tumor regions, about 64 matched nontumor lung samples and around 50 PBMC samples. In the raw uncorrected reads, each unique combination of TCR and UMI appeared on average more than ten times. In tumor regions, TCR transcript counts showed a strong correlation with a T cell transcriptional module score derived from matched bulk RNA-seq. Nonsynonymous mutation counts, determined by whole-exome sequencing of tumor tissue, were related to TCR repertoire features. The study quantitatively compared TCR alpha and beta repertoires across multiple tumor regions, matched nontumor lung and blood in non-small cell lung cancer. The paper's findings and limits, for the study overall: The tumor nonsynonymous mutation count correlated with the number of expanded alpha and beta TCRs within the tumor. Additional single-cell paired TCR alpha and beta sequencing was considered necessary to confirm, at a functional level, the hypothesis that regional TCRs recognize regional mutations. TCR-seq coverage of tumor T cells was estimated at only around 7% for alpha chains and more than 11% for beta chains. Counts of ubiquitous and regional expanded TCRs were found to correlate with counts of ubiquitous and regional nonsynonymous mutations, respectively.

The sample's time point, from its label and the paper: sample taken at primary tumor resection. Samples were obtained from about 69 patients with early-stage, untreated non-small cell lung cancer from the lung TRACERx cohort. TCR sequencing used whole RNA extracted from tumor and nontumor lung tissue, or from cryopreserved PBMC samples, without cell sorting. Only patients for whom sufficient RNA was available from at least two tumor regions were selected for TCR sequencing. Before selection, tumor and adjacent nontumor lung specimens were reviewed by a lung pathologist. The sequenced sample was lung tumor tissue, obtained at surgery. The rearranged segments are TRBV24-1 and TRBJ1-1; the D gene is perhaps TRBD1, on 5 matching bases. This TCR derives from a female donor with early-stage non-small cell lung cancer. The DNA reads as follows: TGTGCCACCAGTGAGCGGGGCACCAACACTGAAGCTTTCTTT. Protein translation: CATSERGTNTEAFF.